The 5 T cell receptor beta chains given below trace back to one sample, sequenced in a study of T cells in localized non-small cell lung cancer. Data came from immunoSEQ multiplex PCR; TCRdb stores just in-frame clones and leaves some out. Among 34,000 or so clones listed, around 93% were seen once. The input for sequencing was peripheral blood, taken before any cancer treatment. These receptors all come from a female donor older than 55 with stage I lung adenocarcinoma.

The rearrangement joins TRBV18 to TRBJ2-3; 11 bases align to TRBD1. Germline V gives CDR1 KGHSH, CDR2 LQKENI. V lost 3 bases, J lost 3 bases, and 2 bases stayed unmatched. The CDR3 runs 15 residues. The CDR3, as DNA: TGTGCCAGCTCACCGGGACAGGGGGAAACAGATACGCAGTATTTT. Its translation: CASSPGQGETDTQYF.

The rearrangement joins TRBV28 to TRBJ2-7; perhaps TRBD1 as D (6 bases). The CDR3 extends over 12 amino acids. V lost 4 bases to trimming and J lost 2 bases, with 6 bases between them. Germline V gives CDR1 MDHEN, CDR2 SYDVKM. CDR3 sequence: CASSWTAYEQYF. CDR3 bases: TGTGCCAGCAGTTGGACAGCCTACGAGCAGTACTTC.

This rearrangement joins TRBV11-3 to TRBJ2-3, with 10 bases fitting TRBD2. Germline CDR1 and CDR2: SGHNT and YENEEA. V shed 5 bases and J 1 base; nucleotides not matched to a gene: 6. The CDR3 runs to 16 residues. The CDR3, as DNA: TGTGCCAGCAGCCCCTCTAGCGGGAGAGGCACAGATACGCAGTATTTT. This sequence encodes CASSPSSGRGTDTQYF.

Remarks on this clone: Relative to the germline gene, one junction end is altered; a read error may explain this. The V and J genes are TRBV7-7 and TRBJ2-3; 9 nucleotides align to TRBD1. This CDR3 is built from 14 residues. Germline CDR1 and CDR2: SSHAT and FNYEAQ (reference sequence). The CDR3 DNA sequence: TGTGCTAGCAGCTTTGGGACAGGGATGGATACGCAGTATTTT. It yields the protein CASSFGTGMDTQYF.

The J gene is TRBJ2-5, the V gene TRBV5-1; D gene uncertain. Trimming cost V 2 bases and J 1 base, with 6 bases left between them. Germline V gene data show CDR1 as SGHRS and CDR2 as YFSETQ. The CDR3 loop spans 13 amino acids. CDR3 residues: CASSFTFQETQYF. The CDR3 bases are TGCGCCAGCAGCTTCACTTTCCAAGAGACCCAGTACTTC. The full variable domain, with the rest looked up from reference TRBV5-1 and TRBJ2-5, is KAGVTQTPRYLIKTRGQQVTLSCSPISGHRSVSWYQQTPGQGLQFLFEYFSETQRNKGNFPGRFSGRQFSNSRSEMNVSTLELGDSALYLCASSFTFQETQYFGPGTRLLVL.